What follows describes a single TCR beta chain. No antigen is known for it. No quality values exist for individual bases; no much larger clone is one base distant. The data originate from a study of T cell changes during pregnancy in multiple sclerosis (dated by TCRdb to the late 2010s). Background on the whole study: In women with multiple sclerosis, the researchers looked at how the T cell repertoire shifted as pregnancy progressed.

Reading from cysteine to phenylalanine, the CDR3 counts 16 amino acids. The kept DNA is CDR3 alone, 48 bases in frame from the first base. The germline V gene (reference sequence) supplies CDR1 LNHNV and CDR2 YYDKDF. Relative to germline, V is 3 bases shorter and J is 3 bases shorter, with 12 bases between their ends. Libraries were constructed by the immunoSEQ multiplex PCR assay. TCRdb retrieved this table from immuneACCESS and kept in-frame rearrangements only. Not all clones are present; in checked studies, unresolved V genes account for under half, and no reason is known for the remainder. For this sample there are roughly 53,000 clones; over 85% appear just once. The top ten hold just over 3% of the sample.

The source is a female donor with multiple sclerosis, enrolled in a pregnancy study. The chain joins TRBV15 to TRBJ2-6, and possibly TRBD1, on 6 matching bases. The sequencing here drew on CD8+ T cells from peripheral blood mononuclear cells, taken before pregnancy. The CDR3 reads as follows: CATSSQQGYGANVLTF. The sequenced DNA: TGTGCCACCAGCAGTCAACAGGGTTATGGGGCCAACGTCCTGACTTTC. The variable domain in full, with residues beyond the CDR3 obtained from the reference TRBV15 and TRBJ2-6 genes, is DAMVIQNPRYQVTQFGKPVTLSCSQTLNHNVMYWYQQKSSQAPKLLFHYYDKDFNNEADTPDNFQSRRPNTSFCFLDIRSPGLGDTAMYLCATSSQQGYGANVLTFGAGSRLTVL.